What follows are 22 T cell receptor beta chains derived from one specimen sequenced in a study of cytomegalovirus exposure and HLA in healthy donors. In the PCR, 60 Vbeta and 13 Jbeta primers were used. This table comes from immunoSEQ multiplex PCR, and its TCRdb copy is limited to in-frame clones, with some not included. The data show tens of thousands of clones, around 78% seen once. Specimen: PBMCs. The receptor set was obtained from a man aged 25-45 years in good health and CMV-seronegative.

J is TRBJ1-2 and V is TRBV19, with a tentative D call TRBD1 (6 bases). The CDR3 spans 13 residues. The germline V and J ends were trimmed by 5 bases and 3 bases, with 10 bases remaining between them. The germline CDR1 and CDR2 sequences are LNHDA and SQIVND (reference sequence). CDR3 sequence: CASSREGDYGYTF. CDR3 sequence (DNA): TGTGCCAGTAGTCGTGAGGGGGACTATGGCTACACCTTC.

This chain connects TRBV5-8 to TRBJ2-1; 9 nucleotides line up with TRBD2. The V gene's germline CDR1 is SGHTS and CDR2 YDEGEE. Trimming removed 3 bases from V and 2 bases from J; junction bases left unmatched: 9. This CDR3 contains 17 residues. The CDR3 nucleotides read TGTGCCAGCAGCTCTGGGAGGCTAGCGGGGACCTACAATGAGCAGTTCTTC. Encoded protein: CASSSGRLAGTYNEQFF. Together with reference TRBV5-8 and TRBJ2-1, the CDR3 gives the full variable domain: EAGVTQSPTHLIKTRGQQATLRCSPISGHTSVYWYQQALGLGLQFLLWYDEGEERNRGNFPPRFSGRQFPNYSSELNVNALELEDSALYLCASSSGRLAGTYNEQFFGPGTRLTVL.

Written as DNA, the CDR3 is TGTGCCAGCAGCTTGGGACAGAACTATGGCTACACCTTC. It specifies CASSLGQNYGYTF. The chain has TRBV6-5 and TRBJ1-2; TRBD1 matches 7 bases. The CDR3 has 13 amino acids. V trimming: 6 bases; J trimming: 2 bases; junction bases outside the gene matches: 3. Per the germline V gene, CDR1 is MNHEY and CDR2 is SVGAGI.

The chain recombines TRBV12-2 with TRBJ2-7; the D call in the table, TRBD1, was not verified against the DNA. TRBV12-2 is recorded as a pseudogene. This CDR3 comprises 12 residues. In DNA, the CDR3 is TGTGCAAGTCGCTCCCCAAGACACGAGCAGTACGTC. Its translation is CASRSPRHEQYV.

The chain joins TRBV2 to TRBJ1-1; 7 bases are a match to TRBD1. CDR3 length: 17 amino acids. Germline loops: CDR1 SNHLY, CDR2 FYNNEI. The trim removed 4 bases at V and 5 bases at J, leaving 16 bases unmatched. CDR3 nucleotide sequence: TGTGCCAGCAGTGCCGATACACTAGAACAGGGGAGGACTGAAGCTTTCTTT. Protein product: CASSADTLEQGRTEAFF.

This clone turned up a few times. The chain joins TRBV5-1 to TRBJ2-7; 12 nucleotides agree with TRBD2. This CDR3 is built from 15 residues. CDR1 is SGHRS and CDR2 is YFSETQ in the germline V gene. V lost 3 bases to trimming and J lost 1 base; unmatched junction nucleotides: 2. In DNA form, the CDR3 reads TGCGCCAGCAGCTCGACTAGCGGGGGTTCCTACGAGCAGTACTTC. Translating gives CASSSTSGGSYEQYF. Full variable domain (outside the CDR3, taken from reference TRBV5-1 and TRBJ2-7): KAGVTQTPRYLIKTRGQQVTLSCSPISGHRSVSWYQQTPGQGLQFLFEYFSETQRNKGNFPGRFSGRQFSNSRSEMNVSTLELGDSALYLCASSSTSGGSYEQYFGPGTRLTVT.

The chain recombines TRBV9 with TRBJ2-5; D is undetermined. V dropped 0 bases and J dropped 2 bases, with 8 bases sitting between them. The germline V gene has CDR1 SGDLS and CDR2 YYNGEE. This CDR3 has 14 residues. The CDR3 sequence is CASSVGTLQETQYF. The CDR3 coding sequence is TGTGCCAGCAGCGTAGGCACTTTACAAGAGACCCAGTACTTC.

This chain joins TRBV5-8 and TRBJ1-2; D remains ambiguous. The V gene's germline CDR1 is SGHTS and CDR2 YDEGEE. This CDR3 comprises 13 residues. V lost 2 bases and J 4 bases, leaving 9 bases between the germline ends. The CDR3 DNA follows: TGTGCCAGCAGCTTCCAAGACACCTATGGCTACACCTTC. Protein product: CASSFQDTYGYTF.

The chain employs TRBV19 and TRBJ2-1, with 8 bases identical to TRBD2. With V trimmed by 3 bases and J by 6 bases, 7 bases remained unmatched. CDR3 length equals 15 residues. The V gene's germline CDR1 is LNHDA and CDR2 SQIVND (reference sequence). The CDR3 bases are TGTGCCAGTAGTATCCCAGCGGGAGTTATCAATGAGCAGTTCTTC. Translation gives CASSIPAGVINEQFF. The full variable domain, completed using reference TRBV19 and TRBJ2-1, is DGGITQSPKYLFRKEGQNVTLSCEQNLNHDAMYWYRQDPGQGLRLIYYSQIVNDFQKGDIAEGYSVSREKKESFPLTVTSAQKNPTAFYLCASSIPAGVINEQFFGPGTRLTVL.

In its sample, this clone was seen a few times. The rearrangement uses TRBV9 and TRBJ2-1, with 9 nucleotides matching TRBD2. Germline V gene sequence: CDR1 SGDLS, CDR2 YYNGEE. The CDR3 extends over 15 amino acids. Trimming removed 2 bases from V and 3 bases from J; junction bases left unmatched: 3. The DNA of the CDR3 is TGTGCCAGCAGCGTCTCAGCGGGGGGCTACAATGAGCAGTTCTTC. Translation: CASSVSAGGYNEQFF. Full variable domain (remainder filled in from reference TRBV9 and TRBJ2-1): DSGVTQTPKHLITATGQRVTLRCSPRSGDLSVYWYQQSLDQGLQFLIQYYNGEERAKGNILERFSAQQFPDLHSELNLSSLELGDSALYFCASSVSAGGYNEQFFGPGTRLTVL.

The chain has TRBV15 and TRBJ2-6; no clear D gene. This CDR3 contains 14 residues. CDR1 is LNHNV and CDR2 is YYDKDF in the germline V gene (reference sequence). The CDR3 bases are TGTGCAACCTCGGTCCGCTCTGGGGCCAACGTCCTGACTTTC. This codes for CATSVRSGANVLTF.

Turning to this clone: A much larger clonotype is one base distant, so this may be a read error. The sample has other DNA sequences that encode this CDR3 too. The chain uses TRBV6-5 and TRBJ1-5, with 7 bases lining up with TRBD1. This CDR3 spans 13 amino acids. CDR1 is MNHEY, CDR2 SVGAGI, per germline. V gave up 4 bases and J gave up 7 bases; unmatched junction bases: 4. The chain's CDR3 is CASSLQQGQPQHF. The DNA of the CDR3 is TGTGCCAGCAGTTTACAACAGGGGCAGCCCCAGCATTTT.

CDR3 in DNA: TGTGCCAGCAGCGTACGCGGATCCGGGACATCGAGCTCCTACAATGAGCAGTTCTTC. It codes for CASSVRGSGTSSSYNEQFF. V is TRBV9 and J is TRBJ2-1; a possible D gene is TRBD1 (6 bases). Per the germline V gene, CDR1 is SGDLS and CDR2 is YYNGEE. CDR3 length: 19 residues. V lost 1 base, J lost 0 bases, and 20 bases lay in between. The full variable domain, rest sourced from reference TRBV9 and TRBJ2-1, is DSGVTQTPKHLITATGQRVTLRCSPRSGDLSVYWYQQSLDQGLQFLIQYYNGEERAKGNILERFSAQQFPDLHSELNLSSLELGDSALYFCASSVRGSGTSSSYNEQFFGPGTRLTVL.

The gene calls are TRBV7-8 and TRBJ1-4, with a tentative D call TRBD1 (5 bases). The CDR3 has 15 residues. In germline, CDR1 is SGHVS, CDR2 FQNEAQ. V lost 0 bases, J lost 8 bases, and 13 bases lay in between. CDR3 loop: CASSLASRGKEKLFF. The CDR3 region has the DNA TGTGCCAGCAGCTTAGCGTCGCGGGGCAAGGAAAAACTGTTTTTT. The variable domain in full, with the rest retrieved from reference TRBV7-8 and TRBJ1-4, is GAGVSQSPRYKVAKRGQDVALRCDPISGHVSLFWYQQALGQGPEFLTYFQNEAQLDKSGLPSDRFFAERPEGSVSTLKIQRTQQEDSAVYLCASSLASRGKEKLFFGSGTQLSVL.

The rearrangement joins TRBV28 to TRBJ2-3, with D tentatively TRBD1 (6 bases). CDR3 length equals 18 residues. The V end was cut by 3 bases, the J end by 0 bases, with 19 bases between. Germline values: CDR1 MDHEN, CDR2 SYDVKM. In DNA form, the CDR3 reads TGTGCCAGCAGTTTTTGGGGACACAAGATCGCTAGCACAGATACGCAGTATTTT. It encodes CASSFWGHKIASTDTQYF.

The chain recombines TRBV28 with TRBJ1-2; no firm D call. The germline V gene has CDR1 MDHEN and CDR2 SYDVKM. Trimming removed 5 bases from V and 11 bases from J, with 33 bases in between. This CDR3 has 18 amino acids. The chain's CDR3 is CASSPPIQTIYYGYGYTF. The CDR3 DNA sequence: TGTGCCAGCAGTCCCCCGATACAGACTATATACTATGGCTACGGGTACACCTTC.

The chain links TRBV6-1 to TRBJ1-3, with D possibly matching TRBD1 (5 bases). V was shortened by 3 bases and J by 1 base, with 7 bases between the two germline ends. The CDR3 spans 14 residues. CDR1 is MNHNS, CDR2 SASEGT, per germline. CDR3 nucleotides: TGTGCCAGCAGTGAGCAGGGATCTGGAAACACCATATATTTT. It is translated as CASSEQGSGNTIYF.

The chain is built from TRBV13 and TRBJ2-5; tentatively, D is TRBD1 (6 bases). Per the germline V gene, CDR1 is PRHDT and CDR2 is FYEKMQ (reference sequence). This CDR3 comprises 12 residues. Trimming took off 5 bases at V and 9 bases at J, with 13 bases between the two ends. CDR3 region: CASSPRQGSQYF. The CDR3 coding sequence is TGTGCCAGCAGCCCGCGTCAGGGGTCCCAGTACTTC.

The chain uses TRBV11-3 and TRBJ2-4, with 8 bases identical to TRBD2. Trimming at V came to 1 base and at J to 0 bases, leaving 11 bases not matched to a gene. CDR1 is SGHNT, CDR2 YENEEA, per germline. This CDR3 has 19 amino acids. DNA for the CDR3: TGTGCCAGCAGCTTAGGGAACCGGGAGGGAGATATAGCCAAAAACATTCAGTACTTC. It yields the protein CASSLGNREGDIAKNIQYF.

The chain carries TRBV2 and TRBJ2-7, with 8 bases lining up with TRBD2. The germline gives CDR1 SNHLY, CDR2 FYNNEI. V dropped 6 bases and J dropped 1; count of bases not matched to a gene: 17. The CDR3 extends over 18 amino acids. CDR3 DNA: TGTGCCAGCAGCCTTGGGGTAGCGGGGAGAAGAGGTTCCTACGAGCAGTACTTC. Protein sequence: CASSLGVAGRRGSYEQYF.

This chain's CDR3 is CASSNPWPQHF. The DNA of the CDR3 is TGTGCCAGTAGTAATCCCTGGCCCCAGCATTTT. The V and J genes are TRBV19 and TRBJ1-5; D is ambiguous. The CDR3 spans 11 residues. V gave up 4 bases and J gave up 9 bases, with 7 bases separating them. Germline CDR1 is LNHDA and CDR2 is SQIVND (reference sequence).

The chain uses TRBV5-1 and TRBJ1-1; D uncertain. Trimming removed 0 bases from V and 8 bases from J, with 14 bases in between. Germline-derived CDR1 and CDR2 are SGHRS and YFSETQ. The CDR3 runs 14 residues. The CDR3 DNA is TGCGCCAGCAGCTTGGTGAGAAGGGAGAACGAAGCTTTCTTT. Residues: CASSLVRRENEAFF.